A selection of T cell receptor beta chains follows, all from one sample in a study of blood T cell repertoires in COVID-19. Method: immunoSEQ multiplex PCR; TCRdb's copy keeps in-frame clones and lacks some. Among 200,000 to 250,000 clones, 70% to 90% were seen once, and the ten largest hold nearly 7.5%. Sequenced material: PBMCs or T cells enriched from blood (not recorded which). The receptors originated from a woman aged 40 to 55 with acute COVID-19. Each CDR3 is given with its conserved first and last residue. D genes are given only for firm matches. Some rows have no size entry. The others give once, few or many, or a class for an expanded clone.

-,TRBV10-3,-,TRBJ2-7,TGTGCCATCACCAGTAACTACGAGCAGTACTTC,CAITSNYEQYF
TRBD1,TRBV27,-,TRBJ2-7,TGTGCCAGCAGTCCAGGGACAGCGTACTACGAGCAGTACTTC,CASSPGTAYYEQYF
TRBD2,TRBV5-1,-,TRBJ2-2,TGCGCCAGCAGAGGGACTAGCGGGTTACGGGAGCTGTTTTTT,CASRGTSGLRELFF
-,TRBV10-3,-,TRBJ2-7,TGTGCCATCCGTGGGCCCCACGAGCAGTACTTC,CAIRGPHEQYF
-,TRBV14,many,TRBJ2-3,TGTGCCAGCAGCCTCCGGGTGGCGACAGATACGCAGTATTTT,CASSLRVATDTQYF
-,TRBV28,-,TRBJ1-1,TGTGCCAGCAGTTTATGGGGCAGGGCCGGCACTGAAGCTTTCTTT,CASSLWGRAGTEAFF
-,TRBV6-2/TRBV6-3,-,TRBJ1-2,TGTGCCAGCAGTTATTCACCAGGGTATGGCTACACCTTC,CASSYSPGYGYTF
TRBD2,TRBV10-3,once,TRBJ2-3,TGTGCCATCCACGGGGGCGGGAGGGCCTCAGATACGCAGTATTTT,CAIHGGGRASDTQYF
TRBD1,TRBV9,-,TRBJ1-6,TGTGCCAGCAGCGTGGGACAGGCGAGCCGAAATTCACCCCTCCACTTT,CASSVGQASRNSPLHF
-,TRBV5-1,-,TRBJ2-7,TGCGCCAGCAGCTTAGATAAGACGGACAGAGGCCTATACGAGCAGTACTTC,CASSLDKTDRGLYEQYF
TRBD1,TRBV28,-,TRBJ1-5,TGTGCCAGCAGTTCGGGACAGCGGGCCGGACAGCCCCAGCATTTT,CASSSGQRAGQPQHF
-,TRBV5-1,-,TRBJ2-1,TGCGCCAGCAGCTTGGACCCCGAGTACAATGAGCAGTTCTTC,CASSLDPEYNEQFF
TRBD1,TRBV19,-,TRBJ1-6,TGTGCCAGTAAAACCGAGGGGGCAAATTCACCCCTCCACTTT,CASKTEGANSPLHF
-,TRBV7-2,-,TRBJ1-4,TGTGCCAGCAGCTCGCCAGGGACAACTAATGAAAAACTGTTTTTT,CASSSPGTTNEKLFF
TRBD2,TRBV18,-,TRBJ2-7,TGTGCCAGCTCACCCGGCGGGAGAACGGGGGAGCAGTACTTC,CASSPGGRTGEQYF
-,TRBV7-2,-,TRBJ2-1,TGTGCCAGCAGCGGACGGACAGCTCAGATTTACAATGAGCAGTTCTTC,CASSGRTAQIYNEQFF
TRBD2,TRBV29-1,-,TRBJ2-1,TGCAGCGTTGACACTAGCGGGTTCGGTGAGCAGTTCTTC,CSVDTSGFGEQFF
-,TRBV6-6,-,TRBJ1-6,TGTGCCAGCAGTTACTCAGTGCTATCACCCCTCCACTTT,CASSYSVLSPLHF
-,TRBV29-1,many,TRBJ2-1,TGCAGCACCCTCGGCGACTTAGCTGACAATGAGCAGTTCTTC,CSTLGDLADNEQFF
-,TRBV28,-,TRBJ1-1,TGTGCCAGCAGGACCCCAAAGAGGGTTAACACTGAAGCTTTCTTT,CASRTPKRVNTEAFF
TRBD2,TRBV7-3,-,TRBJ2-1,TGTGCCAGCAGCCCCGGACTAGTTAGAAATGAGCAGTTCTTC,CASSPGLVRNEQFF
TRBD2,TRBV2,-,TRBJ2-3,TGTGCCAGCAGTCTTAGACTAGCGGGGGGGCAGTGGAAGACAGATACGCAGTATTTT,CASSLRLAGGQWKTDTQYF
TRBD1,TRBV6-5,-,TRBJ1-5,TGTGCCAGCAGTCGACAGGGCCCAAGACCCCAGCATTTT,CASSRQGPRPQHF
-,TRBV6-2/TRBV6-3,-,TRBJ1-5,TGTGCCAGCAGTTTCACGGGTGGTAATCAGCCCCAGCATTTT,CASSFTGGNQPQHF
TRBD1,TRBV6-5,-,TRBJ1-3,TGTGCCAGCAGTAAAACGGGACAGCCGGGAAACACCATATATTTT,CASSKTGQPGNTIYF
-,TRBV24-1,-,TRBJ1-2,TGTGCCACCAGTGATCTGAGATACTATGGCTACACCTTC,CATSDLRYYGYTF
-,TRBV7-8,-,TRBJ1-2,TGTGCCAGCAGCTTAGTGGGCCAGGTGGACTATGGCTACACCTTC,CASSLVGQVDYGYTF
TRBD2,TRBV30,-,TRBJ2-2,TGTGCCTGGACCCTTGGACTAGCGGGGAACACCGGGGAGCTGTTTTTT,CAWTLGLAGNTGELFF
-,TRBV7-9,many,TRBJ1-2,TGTGCCAGCAGACCGACAGGACCACTTTACACCTTC,CASRPTGPLYTF
-,TRBV27,-,TRBJ2-7,TGTGCCAGCCGCGGGGATCTGATGGGGGAGCAGTACTTC,CASRGDLMGEQYF
-,TRBV28,-,TRBJ1-3,TGTGCCAGCAGTTCTAGGAACTCTGGAAACACCATATATTTT,CASSSRNSGNTIYF
TRBD1,TRBV27,-,TRBJ1-2,TGTGCCAGCAGTACTCGACAGGGGGCTAGCTATGGCTACACCTTC,CASSTRQGASYGYTF
TRBD1,TRBV14,-,TRBJ1-4,TGTGCCAGCAGCGAGCGGGACAGGGCTAATGAAAAACTGTTTTTT,CASSERDRANEKLFF
TRBD1,TRBV7-2,-,TRBJ1-1,TGTGCCAGCAGCTTGGGACAGGGCACCGAAGCTTTCTTT,CASSLGQGTEAFF
TRBD1,TRBV2,-,TRBJ2-2,TGTGCCAGCAGCAGGACAGGGGCTGGCACCGGGGAGCTGTTTTTT,CASSRTGAGTGELFF
TRBD1,TRBV5-1,-,TRBJ1-3,TGCGCCAGCAGCTGGAGCCCGGGACAGCGCTCTGGAAACACCATATATTTT,CASSWSPGQRSGNTIYF
-,TRBV7-3,-,TRBJ1-1,TGTGCCAGCAGCTTAACGAGGGCCGACAAGGCTTTCTTT,CASSLTRADKAFF
-,TRBV24-1,-,TRBJ1-4,TGTGCCACCAGTGCCACAGGGTTGTGGGAAAAACTGTTTTTT,CATSATGLWEKLFF
-,TRBV6-5,-,TRBJ2-7,TGTGCCAGCAGTTCAGGGTGGGACGAGCAGTACTTC,CASSSGWDEQYF
TRBD2,TRBV28,few,TRBJ2-3,TGTGCCAGCAGTTGGGAAAGCGGGGCTAGCACAGATACGCAGTATTTT,CASSWESGASTDTQYF
-,TRBV30,-,TRBJ2-2,TGTGCCTGGAGTGTAGTTATAGGGGACACCGGGGAGCTGTTTTTT,CAWSVVIGDTGELFF
TRBD1,TRBV5-8,-,TRBJ2-5,TGTGCCAGCAGCTCAGACAGGGCTTCTCGTGTGGCCCAGTACTTC,CASSSDRASRVAQYF
-,TRBV28,few,TRBJ1-5,TGTGCCAGCAGTTTATTAATAGGAGACAGTCTAAATCAGCCCCAGCATTTT,CASSLLIGDSLNQPQHF
TRBD1,TRBV2,-,TRBJ1-5,TGTGCCAGCAGGGGGACAGGTAGCAATCAGCCCCAGCATTTT,CASRGTGSNQPQHF
TRBD1,TRBV4-1,-,TRBJ2-5,TGCGCCAGCAGCCAAGACTATACAGGGGTGCGGATGGAGACCCAGTACTTC,CASSQDYTGVRMETQYF
-,TRBV4-1,-,TRBJ2-7,TGCGCCAGCAGCCGGAAGGAGGGTTACGAGCAGTACTTC,CASSRKEGYEQYF
TRBD2,TRBV29-1,-,TRBJ2-7,TGCAGCGTTGAAATAGCGGGACTCTACGAGCAGTACTTC,CSVEIAGLYEQYF
-,TRBV7-2,-,TRBJ2-5,TGTGCCAGCAGCTTAGTTTTATCGGCAGGGAAAGAGACCCAGTACTTC,CASSLVLSAGKETQYF
-,TRBV24-1,-,TRBJ2-1,TGTGCCACCAGTGATACCACTAGCTCCTACAATGAGCAGTTCTTC,CATSDTTSSYNEQFF
-,TRBV29-1,-,TRBJ1-1,TGCAGCGTAGGGGGGGCCGAAGCTTTCTTT,CSVGGAEAFF
TRBD2,TRBV5-1,-,TRBJ2-2,TGCGCCAGCAGTTCTGCGGGAGGGGTGTCGAACACCGGGGAGCTGTTTTTT,CASSSAGGVSNTGELFF
-,TRBV5-6,-,TRBJ2-1,TGTGCCAGCACCACTTGGGGCACTTACAATGAGCAGTTCTTC,CASTTWGTYNEQFF
-,TRBV5-1,-,TRBJ2-5,TGCGCCAGCAGCTTGGGCCCGACTAGTTCGGAGACCCAGTACTTC,CASSLGPTSSETQYF